This T cell receptor beta chain is from a study of T-cell reconstitution after alpha-beta-depleted transplantation in children. Study-wide results and caveats: Most T-cell counts and diversity one year after the transplant came from T cells that were newly produced. Some patients' high day-60 TCRbeta diversity was attributed to recipient cells surviving conditioning. Alpha-beta T cells about two months after transplant reportedly derived from several hundred expanded graft clones.

This clonotype appeared many times. Its antigen is currently unknown. V lost 0 bases and J lost 4, with 10 bases in between. This CDR3 comprises 14 residues. CDR1 and CDR2 (germline): SQVTM, ANQGSEA. TCRbeta library preparation incorporated unique molecular identifiers. TCRdb called the PCR reads again in MiXCR, with one record for every CDR3 protein. Found here are approximately 32,000 distinct CDR3 sequences, over 6.5% of them singletons; the top ten hold under 30%. The sample consisted of peripheral blood, taken 60 days after TCRalphabeta/CD19-depleted stem cell transplant. The TCR originated in a child less than two years old who had a stem cell transplant for acute myeloid leukemia, so the T cells may come from the graft donor. The rearrangement joins TRBV29-1 to TRBJ1-3; a possible D gene is TRBD1 (5 bases). The CDR3 bases are TGCAGCGTTGAAGAACGGGGGGGAGGAAACACCATATATTTT. It encodes CSVEERGGGNTIYF.